These 13 T cell receptor beta chains originate from one sample sequenced in a study of T cell repertoires in cytomegalovirus infection. TCRdb reprocessed the reads via MiXCR and lists one record per CDR3 protein. The table shows approximately 500,000 distinct CDR3 sequences, with 15% to 20% occurring only once. Sequences were obtained from CD8+ T cells from PBMCs. The origin of the receptors is a human donor in good health (CMV status not recorded). Some clones in this sample may be carry-over from other donors' samples.

This clonotype was seen a few times. The gene calls are TRBV7-6 and TRBJ1-1, with 7 positions matching TRBD1. Germline V gene lookup returns CDR1 SGHVS and CDR2 FNYEAQ. CDR3 length: 16 residues. After removal of 1 base from V and 2 bases from J, the junction contained 7 bases not matched to a gene. CDR3 region: CASSLGRGQFNTEAFF. The CDR3 DNA is TGTGCCAGCAGCTTAGGGCGGGGACAGTTCAACACTGAAGCTTTCTTT.

The table lists this clonotype with a few counts. The rearrangement uses TRBV14 and TRBJ2-7, with a weak D call TRBD1 (5 bases). In germline, CDR1 is SGHDN, CDR2 FVKESK. Deletions cut 4 bases from V and 2 bases from J, with 12 bases between. The CDR3 is 14 amino acids. In DNA, the CDR3 is TGTGCCAGCAGCCGAGAGACAGAGACCTACGAGCAGTACTTC. Amino acid sequence: CASSRETETYEQYF.

This chain connects TRBV19 to TRBJ1-1; 9 bases agree with TRBD1. This CDR3 contains 15 residues. Germline CDR1 is LNHDA and CDR2 is SQIVND (reference sequence). V shed 3 bases and J 5 bases; nucleotides not matched to a gene: 7. CDR3 protein: CASSIGTGLGTEAFF. The CDR3 region has the DNA TGTGCCAGTAGTATTGGGACAGGGTTGGGAACTGAAGCTTTCTTT.

This clonotype has a single count. At one of its ends the junction is not consistent with the germline gene, which may arise from a read error. The V and J genes are TRBV10-3 and TRBJ2-1; TRBD2 matches at 10 bases. The CDR3 is 19 amino acids. Looked up from germline, CDR1 is ENHRY and CDR2 is SYGVKD. CDR3 DNA: TGTGCCATCACCCGATCCGGACTAGCGGTTGCGGGCCCCTACAATGTGCAGTTCTTC. It encodes CAITRSGLAVAGPYNVQFF.

There are many counts of this clonotype. The genes are TRBV7-8 and TRBJ2-3; 9 bases agree with TRBD2. CDR1 and CDR2 from the germline V gene are SGHVS and FQNEAQ. Germline trimming cut 2 bases from V and 5 bases from J; bases unmatched to any gene: 8. This CDR3 spans 16 amino acids. The CDR3 coding sequence is TGTGCCAGCAGCTTAAGGGCGGGGGGGCCTGAAGATACGCAGTATTTT. Protein sequence: CASSLRAGGPEDTQYF. The full variable domain, in which reference TRBV7-8 and TRBJ2-3 provide the parts outside the CDR3, is GAGVSQSPRYKVAKRGQDVALRCDPISGHVSLFWYQQALGQGPEFLTYFQNEAQLDKSGLPSDRFFAERPEGSVSTLKIQRTQQEDSAVYLCASSLRAGGPEDTQYFGPGTRLTVL.

This clonotype came up many times. The J gene is TRBJ2-3, the V gene TRBV12-3 or TRBV12-4; 7 bases line up with TRBD2. This CDR3 comprises 14 residues. The V segment lost 6 bases and the J segment 7 bases; nucleotides outside the gene matches: 10. CDR3 sequence: CASSLGREGNTQYF. The CDR3, as DNA: TGTGCCAGCAGCCTGGGCAGGGAGGGGAATACGCAGTATTTT.

This clonotype has just a few counts. The chain links TRBV28 to TRBJ2-7; 8 nucleotides match TRBD1. The V gene end was trimmed by 4 bases and the J gene end by 3 bases; junction bases not matched to a gene: 11. The CDR3 totals 16 residues. Germline V gene sequence: CDR1 MDHEN, CDR2 SYDVKM. The CDR3 DNA sequence: TGTGCCAGCAGTTCCTATAGACAGGGGCTAAACTACGAGCAGTACTTC. Its protein product is CASSSYRQGLNYEQYF.

V usage is TRBV29-1 and J usage is TRBJ2-2; TRBD2 agrees at 7 bases. Germline trimming cut 5 bases from V and 2 bases from J; bases unmatched to any gene: 5. This CDR3 has 14 residues. Germline V lookup: CDR1 SQVTM, CDR2 ANQGSEA. The CDR3 DNA sequence: TGCAGCGTTCTCCGGGGGGAAAACACCGGGGAGCTGTTTTTT. It encodes CSVLRGENTGELFF.

The chain couples TRBV27 to TRBJ1-6; D remains ambiguous. V shed 0 bases and J shed 9 bases, with 18 bases lying between them. CDR1 is MNHEY, CDR2 SMNVEV, per germline (reference sequence). The CDR3 has 17 residues. The CDR3 spells CASSLSERRAYGSPLHF. For the CDR3, the DNA is TGTGCCAGCAGTTTATCGGAACGAAGGGCCTACGGTTCACCCCTCCACTTT.

The gene calls are TRBV19 and TRBJ1-6; 8 bases are a match to TRBD1. J gave up 7 bases and V 6 bases, and 8 bases lay outside the gene matches. Germline CDR1 LNHDA, CDR2 SQIVND (reference sequence). CDR3 length: 15 amino acids. CDR3 amino acids: CASSLGQDTNSPLHF. CDR3 sequence (DNA): TGTGCCAGTAGCTTGGGACAGGATACGAATTCACCCCTCCACTTT.

This clonotype came up many times. The chain joins TRBV7-9 to TRBJ1-5, with D possibly matching TRBD1 (6 bases). This CDR3 has 15 residues. The germline V and J ends were trimmed by 4 bases and 4 bases, with 14 bases remaining between them. CDR1 and CDR2 (germline): SEHNR, FQNEAQ (reference sequence). The CDR3 DNA reads TGTGCCAGCAGCTGGGGTCGGGACAAGAATCAGCCCCAGCATTTT. Protein product: CASSWGRDKNQPQHF.

This clonotype was detected ten times or more. V usage is TRBV12-5 and J usage is TRBJ2-1; 8 nucleotides line up with TRBD1. This CDR3 has 16 residues. The ends lost 6 bases at V and 4 bases at J; junction bases unmatched: 11. Per the germline V gene, CDR1 is LGHNT and CDR2 is FRNRAP. The CDR3 nucleotides read TGTGCTAGTGGCAGAGGTGCAGGGGGCGAGTACAATGAGCAGTTCTTC. Translated, it gives CASGRGAGGEYNEQFF.

For the CDR3, the DNA is TGTGCCAGCAGCGGTACACGTAAGGGACAGGGTTTGGATTATGGCTACACCTTC. Translation: CASSGTRKGQGLDYGYTF. The V call is TRBV7-6, the J call TRBJ1-2, with TRBD1 matching over 9 bases. The CDR3 totals 18 residues. Germline lookup yields CDR1 SGHVS and CDR2 FNYEAQ. V lost 5 bases, J lost 5 bases, and 18 bases stayed unmatched.